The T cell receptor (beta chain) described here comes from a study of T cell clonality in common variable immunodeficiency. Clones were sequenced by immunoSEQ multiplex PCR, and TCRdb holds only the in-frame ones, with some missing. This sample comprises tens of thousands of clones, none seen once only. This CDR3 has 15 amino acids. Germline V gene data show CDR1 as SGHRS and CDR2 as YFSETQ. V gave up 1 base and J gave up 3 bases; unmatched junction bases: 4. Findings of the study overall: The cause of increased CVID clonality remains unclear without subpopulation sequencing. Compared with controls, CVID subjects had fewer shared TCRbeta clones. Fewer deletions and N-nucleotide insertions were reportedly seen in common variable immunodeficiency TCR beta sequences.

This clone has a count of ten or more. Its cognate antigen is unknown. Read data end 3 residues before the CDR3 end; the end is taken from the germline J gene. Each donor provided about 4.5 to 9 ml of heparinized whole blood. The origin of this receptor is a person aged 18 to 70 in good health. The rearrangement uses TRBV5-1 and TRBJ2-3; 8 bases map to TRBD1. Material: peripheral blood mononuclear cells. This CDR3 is CASSLSGQGTDTQYF. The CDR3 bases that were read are TGCGCCAGCAGCTTGTCAGGACAGGGAACAGATACG.